The clone carrying this T cell receptor (beta chain) appeared many times. Its antigen is not identified. The sample belongs to a study of T-cell reconstitution after alpha-beta-depleted transplantation in children. This sample's TCRbeta library carried unique molecular identifier barcodes. TCRdb re-called the PCR reads through MiXCR, storing one row per CDR3 protein. Of tens of thousands of distinct CDR3 sequences in the sample, 4.9% are singletons; the top ten hold approximately 17%. The length of the CDR3 is 13 residues. The V end lost 1 base, the J end lost 6 bases, and 6 bases lay between the germline ends. Study-wide results and caveats: Several hundred graft clones that had expanded were reportedly the source of alpha-beta T cells about two months after transplant.

This sample comprised PBMCs, mostly from graft donor cells, obtained 180 days after TCRalphabeta/CD19-depleted stem cell transplant. The TCR comes from a boy less than two years old who had a stem cell transplant for acute myeloid leukemia, so the T cells may come from the graft donor. This sequence joins TRBV12-3 or TRBV12-4 and TRBJ2-2, with D uncertain. The CDR3 sequence: CASSLVVAGELFF. Written as DNA, the CDR3 is TGTGCCAGCAGTTTAGTCGTCGCCGGGGAGCTGTTTTTT.